This T cell receptor (beta chain) was identified in a study of Graves' ophthalmopathy and Graves' hyperthyroidism. As for the study in general: Peripheral blood was gathered at the point of initial diagnosis, before any treatment started. General study findings and limits: Sensitivity of roughly 88% and specificity of almost 83% were achieved when a 13-signature model separated ophthalmopathy from stable hyperthyroidism. In blood, most expanded thyroid clonotypes above 0.001 frequency were also detected.

No donor had other autoimmune disease, uncontrolled infection, pregnancy or lactation. RNA transcripts were the source from which TCR beta CDR3 regions were amplified. First-round RT-PCR with HTBI primers preceded a second-round multiplex PCR. A single record per CDR3 protein comes from TCRdb applying MiXCR to the multiplex PCR reads. Altogether 660,000 or so distinct CDR3 sequences are present, just over 40% being singletons, with the ten largest covering over 2.5%. In this sample, this clonotype turned up many times. Its target is unknown. The origin of this receptor is an adult man with Graves' ophthalmopathy. Specimen: peripheral blood.

The CDR3 DNA reads TGTGCCAGCAGCCCCCACGAGGGGCTAGGAGGGTATGGCTACACCTTC. This sequence encodes CASSPHEGLGGYGYTF. The chain joins TRBV7-9 to TRBJ1-2; TRBD1 might be the D (5 bases). The V end was cut by 5 bases, the J end by 5 bases, with 21 bases between. Germline-derived CDR1 and CDR2 are SEHNR and FQNEAQ (reference sequence). The CDR3 is 16 residues long.